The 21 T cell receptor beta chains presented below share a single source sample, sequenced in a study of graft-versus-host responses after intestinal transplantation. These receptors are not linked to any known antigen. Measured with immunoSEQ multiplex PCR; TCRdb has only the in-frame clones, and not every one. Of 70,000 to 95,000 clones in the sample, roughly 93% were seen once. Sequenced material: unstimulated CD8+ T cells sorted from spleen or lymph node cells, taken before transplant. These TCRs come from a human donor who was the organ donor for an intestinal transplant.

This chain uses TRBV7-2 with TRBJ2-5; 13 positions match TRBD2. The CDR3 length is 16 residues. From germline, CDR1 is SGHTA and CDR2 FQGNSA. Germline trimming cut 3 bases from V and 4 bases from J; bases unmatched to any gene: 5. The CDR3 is CASSFLGLAGAETQYF. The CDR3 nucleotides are TGTGCCAGCAGCTTTCTCGGACTAGCGGGAGCAGAGACCCAGTACTTC. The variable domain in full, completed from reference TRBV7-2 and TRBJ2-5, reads GAGVSQSPSNKVTEKGKDVELRCDPISGHTALYWYRQSLGQGLEFLIYFQGNSAPDKSGLPSDRFSAERTGGSVSTLTIQRTQQEDSAVYLCASSFLGLAGAETQYFGPGTRLLVL.

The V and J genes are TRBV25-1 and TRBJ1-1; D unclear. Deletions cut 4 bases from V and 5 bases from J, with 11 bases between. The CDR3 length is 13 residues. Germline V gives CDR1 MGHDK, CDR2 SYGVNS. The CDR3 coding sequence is TGTGCCAGCAGTGCACTATCGGTGACTGAAGCTTTCTTT. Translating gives CASSALSVTEAFF. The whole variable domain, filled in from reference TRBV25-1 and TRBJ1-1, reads EADIYQTPRYLVIGTGKKITLECSQTMGHDKMYWYQQDPGMELHLIHYSYGVNSTEKGDLSSESTVSRIRTEHFPLTLESARPSHTSQYLCASSALSVTEAFFGQGTRLTVV.

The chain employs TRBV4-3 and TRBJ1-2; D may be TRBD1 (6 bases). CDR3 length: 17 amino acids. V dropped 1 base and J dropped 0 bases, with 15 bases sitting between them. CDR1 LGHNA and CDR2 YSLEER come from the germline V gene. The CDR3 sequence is CASSQVGRGAANYGYTF. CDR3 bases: TGCGCCAGCAGCCAAGTGGGACGGGGGGCAGCTAACTATGGCTACACCTTC.

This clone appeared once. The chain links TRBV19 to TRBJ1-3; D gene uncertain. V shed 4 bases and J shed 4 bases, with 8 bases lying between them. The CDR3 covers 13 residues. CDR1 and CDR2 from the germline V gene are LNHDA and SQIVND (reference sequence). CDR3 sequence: CASSRQIGNTIYF. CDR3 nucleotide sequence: TGTGCCAGTAGTAGGCAAATCGGAAACACCATATATTTT.

Written as DNA, the CDR3 is TGCGCCAGCAGCTTCGGAGGGGTACGTCAGGTATTCACTGAAGCTTTCTTT. Translated: CASSFGGVRQVFTEAFF. The gene calls are TRBV5-1 and TRBJ1-1; TRBD1 is a possible D gene (5 bases). Trimming removed 2 bases at V and 4 bases at J, with 21 bases between. The CDR3 has 17 amino acids. Germline V gene sequence: CDR1 SGHRS, CDR2 YFSETQ.

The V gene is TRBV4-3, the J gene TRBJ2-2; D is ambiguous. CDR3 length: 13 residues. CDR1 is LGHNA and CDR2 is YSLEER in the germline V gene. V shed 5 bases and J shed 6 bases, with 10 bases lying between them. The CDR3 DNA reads TGCGCCAGCAGCACGCCCTGGCCCGGGGAGCTGTTTTTT. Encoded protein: CASSTPWPGELFF.

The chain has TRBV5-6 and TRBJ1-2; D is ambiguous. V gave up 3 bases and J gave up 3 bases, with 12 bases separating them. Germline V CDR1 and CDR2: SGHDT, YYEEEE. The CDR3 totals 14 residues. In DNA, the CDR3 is TGTGCCAGCAGCTACTTACTCGGGGACTATGGCTACACCTTC. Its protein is CASSYLLGDYGYTF.

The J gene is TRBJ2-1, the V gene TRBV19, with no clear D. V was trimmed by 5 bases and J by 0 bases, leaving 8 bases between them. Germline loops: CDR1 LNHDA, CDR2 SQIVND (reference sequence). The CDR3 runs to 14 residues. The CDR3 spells CASSVASSYNEQFF. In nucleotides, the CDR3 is TGTGCCAGTAGTGTCGCGAGCTCCTACAATGAGCAGTTCTTC. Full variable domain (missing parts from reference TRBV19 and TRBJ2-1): DGGITQSPKYLFRKEGQNVTLSCEQNLNHDAMYWYRQDPGQGLRLIYYSQIVNDFQKGDIAEGYSVSREKKESFPLTVTSAQKNPTAFYLCASSVASSYNEQFFGPGTRLTVL.

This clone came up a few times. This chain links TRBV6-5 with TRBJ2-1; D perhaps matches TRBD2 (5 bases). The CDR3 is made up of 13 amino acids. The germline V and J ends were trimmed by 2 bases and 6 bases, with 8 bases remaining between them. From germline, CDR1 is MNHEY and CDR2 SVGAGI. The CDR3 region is CASSYGGSNEQFF. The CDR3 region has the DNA TGTGCCAGCAGTTACGGAGGAAGCAATGAGCAGTTCTTC.

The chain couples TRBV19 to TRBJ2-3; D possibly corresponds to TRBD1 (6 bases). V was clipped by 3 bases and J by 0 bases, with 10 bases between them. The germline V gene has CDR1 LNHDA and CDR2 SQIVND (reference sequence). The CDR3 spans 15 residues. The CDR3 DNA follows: TGTGCCAGTAGTATCGAACAGGGAAGCACAGATACGCAGTATTTT. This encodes CASSIEQGSTDTQYF.

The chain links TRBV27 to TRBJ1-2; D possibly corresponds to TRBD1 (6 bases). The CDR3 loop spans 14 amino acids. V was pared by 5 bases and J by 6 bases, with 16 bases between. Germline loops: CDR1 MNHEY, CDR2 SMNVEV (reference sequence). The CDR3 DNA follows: TGTGCCAGCAGTCGCACAGGGAATTTCGATGGCTACACCTTC. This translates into CASSRTGNFDGYTF.

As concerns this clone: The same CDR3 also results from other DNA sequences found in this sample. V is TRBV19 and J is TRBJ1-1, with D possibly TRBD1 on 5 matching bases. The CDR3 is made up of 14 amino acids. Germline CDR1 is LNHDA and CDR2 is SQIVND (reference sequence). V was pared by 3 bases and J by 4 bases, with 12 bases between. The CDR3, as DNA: TGTGCCAGTAGTATGGGTGGGGGAGGCACTGAAGCTTTCTTT. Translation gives CASSMGGGGTEAFF.

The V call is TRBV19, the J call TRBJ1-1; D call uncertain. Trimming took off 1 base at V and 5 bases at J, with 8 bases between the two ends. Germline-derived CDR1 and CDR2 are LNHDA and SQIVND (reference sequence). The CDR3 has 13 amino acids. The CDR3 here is CASSIAVPTEAFF. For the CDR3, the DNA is TGTGCCAGTAGTATAGCGGTACCGACTGAAGCTTTCTTT.

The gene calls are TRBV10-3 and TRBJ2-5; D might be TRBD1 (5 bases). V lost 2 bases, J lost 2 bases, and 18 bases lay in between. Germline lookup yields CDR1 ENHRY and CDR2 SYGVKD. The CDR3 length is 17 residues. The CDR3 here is CAISEPREAGYQETQYF. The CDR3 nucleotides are TGTGCCATCAGTGAGCCCAGAGAGGCAGGGTATCAAGAGACCCAGTACTTC.

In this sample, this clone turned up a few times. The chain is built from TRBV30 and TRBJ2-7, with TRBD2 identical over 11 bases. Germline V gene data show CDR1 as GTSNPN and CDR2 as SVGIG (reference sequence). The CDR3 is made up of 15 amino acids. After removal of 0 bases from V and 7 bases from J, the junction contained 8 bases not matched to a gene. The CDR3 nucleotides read TGTGCCTGGAGTGTAGTGCTAGCGGGGGGTGGGGAGCAGTACTTC. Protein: CAWSVVLAGGGEQYF.

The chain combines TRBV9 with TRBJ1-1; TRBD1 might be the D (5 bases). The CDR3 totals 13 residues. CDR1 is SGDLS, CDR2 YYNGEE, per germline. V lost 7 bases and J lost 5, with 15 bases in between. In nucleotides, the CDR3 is TGTGCCAGCGGGGAGGGCAGGGATACTGAAGCTTTCTTT. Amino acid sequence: CASGEGRDTEAFF. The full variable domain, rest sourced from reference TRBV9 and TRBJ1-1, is DSGVTQTPKHLITATGQRVTLRCSPRSGDLSVYWYQQSLDQGLQFLIQYYNGEERAKGNILERFSAQQFPDLHSELNLSSLELGDSALYFCASGEGRDTEAFFGQGTRLTVV.

The CDR3 is CASSQPAGTGANYGYTF. The DNA for the CDR3 is TGTGCCAGCAGCCAACCGGCCGGGACAGGGGCTAACTATGGCTACACCTTC. The rearrangement joins TRBV11-2 to TRBJ1-2; TRBD1 aligns across 10 bases. CDR3 size: 17 residues. Germline loops: CDR1 SGHAT, CDR2 FQNNGV. V was pared by 5 bases and J by 0 bases, with 9 bases of the junction left unmatched.

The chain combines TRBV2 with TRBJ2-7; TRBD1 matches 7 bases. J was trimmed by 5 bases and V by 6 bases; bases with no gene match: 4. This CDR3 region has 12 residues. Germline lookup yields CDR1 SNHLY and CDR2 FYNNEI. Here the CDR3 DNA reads TGTGCCAGCAGAGAAACAGGGGACGAGCAGTACTTC. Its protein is CASRETGDEQYF.

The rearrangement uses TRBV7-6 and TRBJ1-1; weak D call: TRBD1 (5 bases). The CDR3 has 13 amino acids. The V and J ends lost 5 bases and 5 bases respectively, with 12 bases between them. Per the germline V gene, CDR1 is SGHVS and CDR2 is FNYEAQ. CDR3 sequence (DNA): TGTGCCAGCAGCGCAGGGCGGTTAACTGAAGCTTTCTTT. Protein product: CASSAGRLTEAFF.

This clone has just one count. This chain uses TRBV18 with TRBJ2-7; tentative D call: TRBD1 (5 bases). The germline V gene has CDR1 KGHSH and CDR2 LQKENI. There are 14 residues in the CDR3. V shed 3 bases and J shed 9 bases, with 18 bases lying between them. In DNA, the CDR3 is TGTGCCAGCTCACCCAGTGACAGTTTACCCTGGCAGTACTTC. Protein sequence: CASSPSDSLPWQYF. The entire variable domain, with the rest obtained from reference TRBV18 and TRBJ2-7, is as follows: NAGVMQNPRHLVRRRGQEARLRCSPMKGHSHVYWYRQLPEEGLKFMVYLQKENIIDESGMPKERFSAEFPKEGPSILRIQQVVRGDSAAYFCASSPSDSLPWQYFGPGTRLTVT.

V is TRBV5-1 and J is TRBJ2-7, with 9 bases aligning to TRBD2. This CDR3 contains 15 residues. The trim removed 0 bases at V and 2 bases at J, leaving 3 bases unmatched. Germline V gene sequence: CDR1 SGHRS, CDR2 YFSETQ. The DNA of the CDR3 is TGCGCCAGCAGCTTGGCCCAGCGGGGGGCCTACGAGCAGTACTTC. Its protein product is CASSLAQRGAYEQYF.